This TCR beta chain was recovered during a study of sequential checkpoint blockade in melanoma. Study information: Both treatment sequences were followed by maintenance nivolumab. 90 to 95 pretreatment tumor DNA samples were TCRβ immunosequenced. After nivolumab or ipilimumab alone, twenty-two patients had week-13 rebiopsies. Study-wide points: For nivolumab-first patients, baseline tumor clonality was associated with response.

CDR1 MNHGY and CDR2 SAAAGT come from the germline V gene. V lost 5 bases to trimming and J lost 4 bases, with 9 bases between them. The length of the CDR3 is 12 residues. The treatment denotes: randomized to nivolumab then ipilimumab (arm A) or the reverse (arm B). Method: immunoSEQ multiplex PCR; TCRdb's copy keeps in-frame clones and lacks some. The table shows about 2,000 clones, with roughly a quarter occurring only once. By share of the sample, this clone is medium-sized. The antigen remains unidentified. The origin of this receptor is a human donor with melanoma. The source material was tumor tissue (inferred from file names), sampled from a patient given nivolumab and ipilimumab in sequence. This rearrangement joins TRBV6-8 to TRBJ2-7; D is possibly TRBD1 (5 bases). The CDR3 DNA is TGTGCCAGCAGTGAGACAGATTACGAGCAGTACTTC. This sequence encodes CASSETDYEQYF.